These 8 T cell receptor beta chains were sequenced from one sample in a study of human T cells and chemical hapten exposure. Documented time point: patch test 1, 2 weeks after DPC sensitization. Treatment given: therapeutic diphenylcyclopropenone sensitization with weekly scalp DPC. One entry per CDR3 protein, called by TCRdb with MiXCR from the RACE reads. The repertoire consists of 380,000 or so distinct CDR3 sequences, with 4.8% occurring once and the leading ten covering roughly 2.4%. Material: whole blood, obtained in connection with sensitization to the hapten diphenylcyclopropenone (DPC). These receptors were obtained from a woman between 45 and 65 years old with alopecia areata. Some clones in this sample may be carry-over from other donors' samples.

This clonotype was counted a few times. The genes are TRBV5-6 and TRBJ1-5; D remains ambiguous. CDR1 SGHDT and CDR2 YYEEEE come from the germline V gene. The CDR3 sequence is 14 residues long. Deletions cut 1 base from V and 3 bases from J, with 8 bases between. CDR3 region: CASSLYQVNQPQHF. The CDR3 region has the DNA TGTGCCAGCAGCTTGTACCAGGTCAATCAGCCCCAGCATTTT. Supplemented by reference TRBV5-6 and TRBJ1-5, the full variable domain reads DAGVTQSPTHLIKTRGQQVTLRCSPKSGHDTVSWYQQALGQGPQFIFQYYEEEERQRGNFPDRFSGHQFPNYSSELNVNALLLGDSALYLCASSLYQVNQPQHFGDGTRLSIL.

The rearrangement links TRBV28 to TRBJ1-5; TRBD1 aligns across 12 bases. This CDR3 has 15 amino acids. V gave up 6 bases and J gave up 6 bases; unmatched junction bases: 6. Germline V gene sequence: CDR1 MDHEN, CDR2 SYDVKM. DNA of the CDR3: TGTGCCAGCAGCTCGGGACAGGGGGCTACTCAGCCCCAGCATTTT. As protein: CASSSGQGATQPQHF.

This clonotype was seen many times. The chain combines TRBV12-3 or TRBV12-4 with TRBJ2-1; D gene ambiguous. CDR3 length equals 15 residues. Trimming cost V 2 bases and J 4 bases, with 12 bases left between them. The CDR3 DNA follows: TGTGCCAGCAGTTTAATGCCTAAGGAGTACAATGAGCAGTTCTTC. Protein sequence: CASSLMPKEYNEQFF.

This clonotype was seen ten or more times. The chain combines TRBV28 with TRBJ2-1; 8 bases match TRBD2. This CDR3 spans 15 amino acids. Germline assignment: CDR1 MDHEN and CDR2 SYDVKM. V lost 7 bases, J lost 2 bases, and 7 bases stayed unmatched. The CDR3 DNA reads TGTGCCAGCACCGGAGCGGGAGCACCCTACAATGAGCAGTTCTTC. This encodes CASTGAGAPYNEQFF. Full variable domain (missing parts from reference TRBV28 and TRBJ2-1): DVKVTQSSRYLVKRTGEKVFLECVQDMDHENMFWYRQDPGLGLRLIYFSYDVKMKEKGDIPEGYSVSREKKERFSLILESASTNQTSMYLCASTGAGAPYNEQFFGPGTRLTVL.

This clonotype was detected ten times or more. The CDR3 loop is CASSRRETQYF. In DNA form, the CDR3 reads TGTGCCAGCAGTCGGCGGGAGACCCAGTACTTC. V usage is TRBV27 and J usage is TRBJ2-5, with no clear D. The CDR3 is 11 residues long. Germline V CDR1 and CDR2: MNHEY, SMNVEV (reference sequence). Trimming shortened V by 5 bases and J by 5 bases, and 6 bases separated the two germline ends.

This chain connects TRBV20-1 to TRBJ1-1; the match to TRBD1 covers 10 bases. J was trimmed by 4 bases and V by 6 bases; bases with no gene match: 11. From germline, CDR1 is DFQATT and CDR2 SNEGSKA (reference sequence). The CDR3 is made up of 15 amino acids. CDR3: CSAAQTGGVATEAFF. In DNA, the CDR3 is TGCAGTGCGGCCCAGACAGGGGGCGTCGCCACTGAAGCTTTCTTT.

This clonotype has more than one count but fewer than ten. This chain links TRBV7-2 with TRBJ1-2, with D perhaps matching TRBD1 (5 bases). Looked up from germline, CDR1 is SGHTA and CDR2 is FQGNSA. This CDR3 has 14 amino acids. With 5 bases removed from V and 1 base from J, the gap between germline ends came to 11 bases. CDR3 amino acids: CASSPVQGNYGYTF. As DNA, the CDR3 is TGTGCCAGCAGCCCAGTGCAGGGTAACTATGGCTACACCTTC.

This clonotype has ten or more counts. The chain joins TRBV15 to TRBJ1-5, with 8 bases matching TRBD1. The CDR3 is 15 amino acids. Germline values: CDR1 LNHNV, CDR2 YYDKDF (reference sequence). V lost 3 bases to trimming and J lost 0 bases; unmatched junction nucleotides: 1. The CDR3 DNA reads TGTGCCACCAGCAGTGGACAGGGTAGCAATCAGCCCCAGCATTTT. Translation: CATSSGQGSNQPQHF.